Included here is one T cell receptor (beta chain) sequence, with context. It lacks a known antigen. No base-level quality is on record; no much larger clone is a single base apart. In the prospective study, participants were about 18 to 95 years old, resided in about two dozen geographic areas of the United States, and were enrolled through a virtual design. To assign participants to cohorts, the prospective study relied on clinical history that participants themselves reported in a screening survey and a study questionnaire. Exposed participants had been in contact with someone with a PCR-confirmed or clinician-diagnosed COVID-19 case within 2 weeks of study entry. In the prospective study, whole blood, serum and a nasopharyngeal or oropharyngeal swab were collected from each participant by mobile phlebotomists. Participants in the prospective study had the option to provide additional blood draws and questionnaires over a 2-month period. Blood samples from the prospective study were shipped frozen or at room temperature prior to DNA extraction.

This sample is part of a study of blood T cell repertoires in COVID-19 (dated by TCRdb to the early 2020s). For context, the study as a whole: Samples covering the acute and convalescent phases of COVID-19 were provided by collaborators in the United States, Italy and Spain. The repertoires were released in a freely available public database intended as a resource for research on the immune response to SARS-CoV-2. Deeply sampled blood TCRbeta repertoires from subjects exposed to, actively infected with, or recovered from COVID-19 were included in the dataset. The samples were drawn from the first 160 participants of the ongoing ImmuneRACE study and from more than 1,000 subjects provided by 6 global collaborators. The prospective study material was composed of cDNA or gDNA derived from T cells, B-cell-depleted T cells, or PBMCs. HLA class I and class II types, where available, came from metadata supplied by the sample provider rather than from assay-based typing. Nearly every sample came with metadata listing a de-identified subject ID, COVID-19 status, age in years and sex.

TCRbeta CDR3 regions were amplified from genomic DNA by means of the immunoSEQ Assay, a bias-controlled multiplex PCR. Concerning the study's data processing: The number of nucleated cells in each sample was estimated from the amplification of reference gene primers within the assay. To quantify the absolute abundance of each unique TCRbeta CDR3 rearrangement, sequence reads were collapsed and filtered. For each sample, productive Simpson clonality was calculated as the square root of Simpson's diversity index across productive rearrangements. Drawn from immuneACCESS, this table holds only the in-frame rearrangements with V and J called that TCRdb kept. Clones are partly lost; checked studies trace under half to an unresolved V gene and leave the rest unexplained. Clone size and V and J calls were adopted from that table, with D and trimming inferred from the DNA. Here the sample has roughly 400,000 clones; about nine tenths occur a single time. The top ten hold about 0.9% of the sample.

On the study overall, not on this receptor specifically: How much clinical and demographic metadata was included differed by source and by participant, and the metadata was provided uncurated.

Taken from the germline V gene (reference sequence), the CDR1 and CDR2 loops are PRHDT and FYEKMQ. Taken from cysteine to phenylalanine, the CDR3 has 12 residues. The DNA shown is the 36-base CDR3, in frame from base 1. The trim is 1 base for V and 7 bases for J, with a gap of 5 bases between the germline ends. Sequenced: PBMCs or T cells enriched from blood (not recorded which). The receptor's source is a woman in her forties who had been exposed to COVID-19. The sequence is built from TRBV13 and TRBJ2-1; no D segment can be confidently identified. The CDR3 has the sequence CASSLDSNEQFF. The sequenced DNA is TGTGCCAGCAGCTTAGACTCGAATGAGCAGTTCTTC.